One TCR beta chain is described in this entry. The identical CDR3 is also encoded by other nucleotide sequences in the sample. Authors' methods: Amplified reference gene primers provided the basis for estimating nucleated cell counts. Clones were sequenced by immunoSEQ multiplex PCR, and TCRdb holds only the in-frame ones, with some missing. That table furnishes V, J and clone size, whereas the DNA furnished D and trimming. Of about 250,000 clones listed, approximately 85% are singletons. Participant reports of clinical history set cohort assignment. This record belongs to a study of blood T cell repertoires in COVID-19. Study in general: COVID-19 samples, acute and convalescent, were from the United States, Italy and Spain. PBMCs, B-cell-depleted T cells, or T cells provided the cDNA or gDNA that made up the material.

The specimen was PBMCs or T cells enriched from blood (not recorded which). This clonotype was obtained from a woman between 45 and 65 years old with acute COVID-19.

The CDR3 DNA reads as TGCGCCAGCAGCTTACTAGCGGGGGCCTCGGGCACCGGGGAGCTGTTTTTT. Encoded protein: CASSLLAGASGTGELFF. The chain has TRBV5-1 and TRBJ2-2, with 11 bases that match TRBD2. With V trimmed by 2 bases and J by 4 bases, 7 bases remained unmatched. This CDR3 has 17 amino acids. Germline V gene data show CDR1 as SGHRS and CDR2 as YFSETQ.